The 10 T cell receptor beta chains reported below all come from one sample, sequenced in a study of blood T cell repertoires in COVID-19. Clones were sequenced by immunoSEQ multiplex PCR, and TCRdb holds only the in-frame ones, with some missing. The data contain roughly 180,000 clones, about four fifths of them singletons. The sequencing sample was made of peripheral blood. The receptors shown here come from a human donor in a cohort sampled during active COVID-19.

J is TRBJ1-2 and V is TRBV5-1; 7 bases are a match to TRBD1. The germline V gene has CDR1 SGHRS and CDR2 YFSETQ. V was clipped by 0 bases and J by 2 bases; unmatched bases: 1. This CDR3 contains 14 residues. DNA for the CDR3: TGCGCCAGCAGCTTGGGGGACAGAAACTATGGCTACACCTTC. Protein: CASSLGDRNYGYTF.

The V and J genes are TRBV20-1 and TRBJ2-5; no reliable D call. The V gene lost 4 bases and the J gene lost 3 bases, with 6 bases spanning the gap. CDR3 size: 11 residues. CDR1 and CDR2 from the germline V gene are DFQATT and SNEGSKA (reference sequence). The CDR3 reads CSATGKETQYF. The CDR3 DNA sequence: TGCAGTGCTACAGGCAAAGAGACCCAGTACTTC.

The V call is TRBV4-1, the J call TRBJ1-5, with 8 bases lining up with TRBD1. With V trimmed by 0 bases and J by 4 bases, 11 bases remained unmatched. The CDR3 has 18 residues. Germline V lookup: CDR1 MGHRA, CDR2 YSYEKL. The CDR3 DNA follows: TGCGCCAGCAGCCAAGATCCTTGGCAGGGGGCGGGTAATCAGCCCCAGCATTTT. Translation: CASSQDPWQGAGNQPQHF.

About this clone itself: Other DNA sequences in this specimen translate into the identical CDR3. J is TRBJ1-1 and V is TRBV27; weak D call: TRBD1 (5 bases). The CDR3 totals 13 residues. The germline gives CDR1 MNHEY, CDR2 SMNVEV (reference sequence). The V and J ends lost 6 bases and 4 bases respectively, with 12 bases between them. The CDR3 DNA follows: TGTGCCAGCAGCTTTCTCCAGGGCACTGAAGCTTTCTTT. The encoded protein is CASSFLQGTEAFF.

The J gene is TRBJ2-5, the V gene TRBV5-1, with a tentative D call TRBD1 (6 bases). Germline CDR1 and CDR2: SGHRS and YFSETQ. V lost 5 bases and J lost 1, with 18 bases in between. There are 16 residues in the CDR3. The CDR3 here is CASSSQGILPQETQYF. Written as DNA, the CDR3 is TGCGCCAGCAGTTCTCAGGGGATACTACCCCAAGAGACCCAGTACTTC.

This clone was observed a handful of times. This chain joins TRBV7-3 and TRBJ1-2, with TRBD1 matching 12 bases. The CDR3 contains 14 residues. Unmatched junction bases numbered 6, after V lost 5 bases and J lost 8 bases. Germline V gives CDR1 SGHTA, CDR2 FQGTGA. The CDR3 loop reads CASSQGTGGGGYTF. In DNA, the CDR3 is TGTGCCAGCAGCCAGGGGACAGGGGGCGGAGGCTACACCTTC.

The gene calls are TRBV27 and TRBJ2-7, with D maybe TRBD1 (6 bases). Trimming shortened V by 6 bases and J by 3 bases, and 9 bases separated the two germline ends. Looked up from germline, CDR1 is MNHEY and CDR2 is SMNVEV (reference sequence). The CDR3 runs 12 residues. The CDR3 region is CASRTGRYEQYF. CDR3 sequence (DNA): TGTGCCAGCAGGACAGGTCGCTACGAGCAGTACTTC.

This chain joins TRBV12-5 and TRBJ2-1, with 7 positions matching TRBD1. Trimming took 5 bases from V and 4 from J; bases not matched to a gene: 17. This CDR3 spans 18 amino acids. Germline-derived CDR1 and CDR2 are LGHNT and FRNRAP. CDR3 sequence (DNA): TGTGCTAGTGGTCTTGGCCCTGCCTACGGGACAGTTTACAATGAGCAGTTCTTC. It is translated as CASGLGPAYGTVYNEQFF.

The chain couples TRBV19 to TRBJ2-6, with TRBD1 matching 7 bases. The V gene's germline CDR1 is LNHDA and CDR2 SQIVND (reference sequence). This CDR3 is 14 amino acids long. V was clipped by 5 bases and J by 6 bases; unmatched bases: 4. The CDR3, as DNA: TGTGCCAGTAGTCAGGGGGACAAGGCCAACGTCCTGACTTTC. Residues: CASSQGDKANVLTF.

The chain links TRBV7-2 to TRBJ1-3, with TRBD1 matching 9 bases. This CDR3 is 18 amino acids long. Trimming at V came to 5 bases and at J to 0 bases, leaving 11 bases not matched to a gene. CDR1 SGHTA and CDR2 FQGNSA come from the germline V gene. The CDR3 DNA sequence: TGTGCCAGCAGCACCCAGGGACAGGGAGGCGGCTCTGGAAACACCATATATTTT. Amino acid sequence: CASSTQGQGGGSGNTIYF.